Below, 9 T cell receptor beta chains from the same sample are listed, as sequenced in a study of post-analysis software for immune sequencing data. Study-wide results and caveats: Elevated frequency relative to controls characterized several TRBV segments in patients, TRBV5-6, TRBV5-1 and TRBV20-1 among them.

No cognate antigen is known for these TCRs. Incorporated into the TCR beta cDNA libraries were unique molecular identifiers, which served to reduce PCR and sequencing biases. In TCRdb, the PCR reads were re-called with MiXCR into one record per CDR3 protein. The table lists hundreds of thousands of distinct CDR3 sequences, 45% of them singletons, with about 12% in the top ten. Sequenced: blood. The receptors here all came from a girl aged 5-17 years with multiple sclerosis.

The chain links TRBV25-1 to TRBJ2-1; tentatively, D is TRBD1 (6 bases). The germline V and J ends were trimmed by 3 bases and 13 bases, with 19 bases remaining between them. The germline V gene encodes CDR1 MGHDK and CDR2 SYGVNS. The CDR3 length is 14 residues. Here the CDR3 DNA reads TGTGCCAGCAGTGAGGTCCGGACAGACCAGATTCAGTTCTTC. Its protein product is CASSEVRTDQIQFF.

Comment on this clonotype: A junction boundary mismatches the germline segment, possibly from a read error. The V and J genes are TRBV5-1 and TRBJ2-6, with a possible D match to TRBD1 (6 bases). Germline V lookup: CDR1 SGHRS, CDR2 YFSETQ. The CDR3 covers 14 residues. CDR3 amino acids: CASESGVGANVRTF. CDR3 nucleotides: TGCGCCAGCGAATCAGGGGTCGGGGCCAACGTCCGGACTTTC.

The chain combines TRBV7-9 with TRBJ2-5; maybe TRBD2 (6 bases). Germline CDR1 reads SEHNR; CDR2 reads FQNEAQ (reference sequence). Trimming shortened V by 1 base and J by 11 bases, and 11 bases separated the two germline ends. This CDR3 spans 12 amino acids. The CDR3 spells CASSLEAGKQYF. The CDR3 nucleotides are TGTGCCAGCAGCTTAGAGGCGGGGAAGCAGTACTTC. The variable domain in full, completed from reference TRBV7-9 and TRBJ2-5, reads DTGVSQNPRHKITKRGQNVTFRCDPISEHNRLYWYRQTLGQGPEFLTYFQNEAQLEKSRLLSDRFSAERPKGSFSTLEIQRTEQGDSAMYLCASSLEAGKQYFGPGTRLLVL.

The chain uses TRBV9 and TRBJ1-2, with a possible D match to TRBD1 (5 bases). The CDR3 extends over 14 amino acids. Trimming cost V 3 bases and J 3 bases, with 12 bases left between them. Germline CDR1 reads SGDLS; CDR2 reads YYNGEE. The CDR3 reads CASSEMDTYYGYTF. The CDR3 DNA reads TGTGCCAGCAGCGAGATGGACACATACTATGGCTACACCTTC.

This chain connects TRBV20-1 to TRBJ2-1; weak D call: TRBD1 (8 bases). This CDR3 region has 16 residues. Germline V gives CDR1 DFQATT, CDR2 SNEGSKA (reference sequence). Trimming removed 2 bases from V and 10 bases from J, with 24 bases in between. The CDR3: CSARPRGREIVWEQFF. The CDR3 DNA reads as TGCAGTGCTAGACCCAGGGGGCGGGAGATCGTATGGGAGCAGTTCTTC.

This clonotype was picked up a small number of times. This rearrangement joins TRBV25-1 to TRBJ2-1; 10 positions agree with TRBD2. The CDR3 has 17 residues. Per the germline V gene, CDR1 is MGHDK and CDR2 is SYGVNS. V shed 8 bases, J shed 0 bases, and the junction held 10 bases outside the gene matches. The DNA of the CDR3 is TGTGCCAGCGGCGGCCGGACTAGCGGTAGCTCCTACAATGAGCAGTTCTTC. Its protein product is CASGGRTSGSSYNEQFF.

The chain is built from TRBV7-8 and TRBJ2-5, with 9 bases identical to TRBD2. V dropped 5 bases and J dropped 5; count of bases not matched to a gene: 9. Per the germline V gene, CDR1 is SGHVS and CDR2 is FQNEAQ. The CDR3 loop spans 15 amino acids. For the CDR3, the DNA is TGTGCCAGCAGCCTTAAAATCAGCGGGAGGGAGACCCAGTACTTC. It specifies CASSLKISGRETQYF.

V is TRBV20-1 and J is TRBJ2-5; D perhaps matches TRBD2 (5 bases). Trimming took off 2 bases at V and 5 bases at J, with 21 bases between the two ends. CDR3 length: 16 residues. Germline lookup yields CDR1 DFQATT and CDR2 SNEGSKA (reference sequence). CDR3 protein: CSARPGLAPLRETQYF. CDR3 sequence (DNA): TGCAGTGCTAGACCTGGGCTAGCCCCACTCAGGGAGACCCAGTACTTC.

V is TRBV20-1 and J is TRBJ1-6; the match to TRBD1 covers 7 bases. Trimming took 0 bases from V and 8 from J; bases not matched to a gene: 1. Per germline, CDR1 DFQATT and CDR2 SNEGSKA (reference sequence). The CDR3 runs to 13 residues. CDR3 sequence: CSARDGTDSPLHF. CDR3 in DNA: TGCAGTGCTAGAGACGGGACAGATTCACCCCTCCACTTT.